Below, 14 T cell receptor beta chains from the same sample are listed, as sequenced in a study of tumor and adjacent non-tumor tissue in lung cancer. TCRbeta libraries were built with three rounds of nested PCR, modified from ARM-PCR. One entry per CDR3 protein, called by TCRdb with MiXCR from the multiplex PCR reads. The table includes about 76,000 distinct CDR3 sequences, around two thirds detected once. No cell sorting was done before RNA was extracted from the tissue. The sequenced sample was lung tumor tissue. The receptor source for this set is a woman between 65 and 79 years old with non-small cell lung cancer.

This clonotype has more than one count but fewer than ten. The chain couples TRBV29-1 to TRBJ2-3; 13 bases align to TRBD2. The V segment lost 8 bases and the J segment 8 bases; nucleotides outside the gene matches: 13. The CDR3 loop spans 15 amino acids. Germline values: CDR1 SQVTM, CDR2 ANQGSEA. CDR3 loop: CSTAGLAGVPVTQYF. CDR3 DNA: TGCAGCACTGCAGGACTAGCGGGAGTGCCAGTTACGCAGTATTTT.

As concerns this clonotype: At one end, the junction sequence differs from germline, possibly due to a read error. The chain employs TRBV19 and TRBJ2-2; 8 bases line up with TRBD2. Germline CDR1 is LNHDA and CDR2 is SQIVND (reference sequence). The CDR3 is made up of 15 amino acids. The CDR3 reads CTSTPSGSNTGELFF. CDR3 in DNA: TGTACCAGTACTCCTAGCGGGTCGAACACCGGGGAGCTGTTTTTT.

This clonotype was seen a single time. An end of the junction differs from the germline gene, which may be a read error. The CDR3 sequence is CANSTYRDSNTEAFF. The CDR3 nucleotides read TGCGCCAACAGCACGTACAGGGATTCAAACACTGAAGCTTTCTTT. The V call is TRBV4-1, the J call TRBJ1-1, with D perhaps matching TRBD1 (6 bases). Germline V gene lookup returns CDR1 MGHRA and CDR2 YSYEKL. The CDR3 is 15 residues long.

The gene calls are TRBV29-1 and TRBJ2-5, with 7 bases matching TRBD1. This CDR3 comprises 13 residues. Germline lookup yields CDR1 SQVTM and CDR2 ANQGSEA. V lost 6 bases and J lost 8; bases outside the gene matches: 12. The DNA of the CDR3 is TGCAGCGTCATCAGAGGGGGCGGAGAAACCCAGTACTTC. This translates into CSVIRGGGETQYF. Using reference TRBV29-1 and TRBJ2-5 for the parts outside the CDR3, the full variable domain is SAVISQKPSRDICQRGTSLTIQCQVDSQVTMMFWYRQQPGQSLTLIATANQGSEATYESGFVIDKFPISRPNLTFSTLTVSNMSPEDSSIYLCSVIRGGGETQYFGPGTRLLVL.

On this clonotype itself: A read error is likely, as this CDR3 ends without the conserved phenylalanine or tryptophan. The CDR3 protein is CAASDQDEQYL. The CDR3 DNA is TGTGCCGCCAGTGACCAGGACGAGCAGTACTTA. This chain uses TRBV24-1 with TRBJ2-7, with D uncertain. The CDR3 totals 11 residues. Germline V gene data show CDR1 as KGHDR and CDR2 as SFDVKD.

Worth noting for this clonotype: A clone one base away is much larger, so this may be a read error. V is TRBV11-2 and J is TRBJ2-7; possibly TRBD2 for D (7 bases). V was cut by 5 bases and J by 6 bases, with 23 bases left in between. CDR1 is SGHAT, CDR2 FQNNGV, per germline. This CDR3 has 16 amino acids. CDR3 region: CASSGGGREKIFEQYF. The DNA of the CDR3 is TGTGCCAGCAGCGGAGGGGGGCGGGAGAAGATCTTCGAGCAGTACTTC.

Details on this clonotype: Germline and junction disagree at one end, which may indicate a read error. The chain links TRBV5-1 to TRBJ2-7; 7 nucleotides agree with TRBD1. CDR1 and CDR2 from the germline V gene are SGHRS and YFSETQ. The CDR3 consists of 15 residues. Written as DNA, the CDR3 is TGCGCCAACAGCGCAAAACAGGGGAGTACCTACGAGCAGTACTTC. The encoded protein is CANSAKQGSTYEQYF.

As regards this clonotype: One junction end disagrees with the germline gene, perhaps due to a read error. The chain carries TRBV29-1 and TRBJ2-2, with a possible D match to TRBD1 (7 bases). CDR1 is SQVTM, CDR2 ANQGSEA, per germline. This CDR3 spans 14 amino acids. The DNA for the CDR3 is TGCAGCGTTAAACGGACAGGCGGGCCCGGGGGGCTGTTTTTT. This gives the protein CSVKRTGGPGGLFF.

This clonotype showed up just once. This may be a read error: a much more frequent sequence differs by one nucleotide. The V and J genes are TRBV28 and TRBJ1-1; D may be TRBD1 (5 bases). V lost 2 bases and J lost 3, with 13 bases in between. The CDR3 contains 15 residues. CDR1 and CDR2 from the germline V gene are MDHEN and SYDVKM. CDR3 in amino acids: CASSLRSGGYTEAFF. For the CDR3, the DNA is TGTGCCAGCAGTTTAAGGTCGGGGGGGTACACTGAAGCTTTCTTT.

CDR3 nucleotide sequence: TGTGCCAGCAGTTGGACTAGGGGGACGAACACAGATACGCAGTATTTT. Encoded protein: CASSWTRGTNTDTQYF. The V gene is TRBV6-6, the J gene TRBJ2-3; weak D call: TRBD2 (7 bases). The CDR3 has 16 amino acids. The germline V gene encodes CDR1 MNHNY and CDR2 SVGAGI (reference sequence). V was clipped by 4 bases and J by 2 bases, with 16 bases between them.

This clonotype appeared many times. The chain is built from TRBV20-1 and TRBJ2-1; TRBD1 aligns across 9 bases. Germline-derived CDR1 and CDR2 are DFQATT and SNEGSKA (reference sequence). The CDR3 is 13 residues long. J gave up 6 bases and V 6 bases, and 6 bases lay outside the gene matches. The CDR3 here is CSANRGRFNEQFF. The CDR3 DNA reads as TGCAGTGCAAACAGGGGGCGTTTCAATGAGCAGTTCTTC.

Details on this clonotype: Germline is not matched at one junction end, which may reflect a read error. The chain links TRBV11-1 to TRBJ2-1; D is unresolved. This CDR3 is built from 13 residues. In germline, CDR1 is SGHAT, CDR2 FQDESV (reference sequence). CDR3 sequence reads: CASSCLSRSEQFF. The CDR3 region has the DNA TGTGCCAGCAGTTGCCTTTCCCGGAGTGAGCAATTCTTC.

Of note for this clonotype: An end of the junction differs from the germline gene, which may be a read error. The chain joins TRBV5-4 to TRBJ2-3; D is uncertain. This CDR3 is 13 amino acids long. CDR1 and CDR2 from the germline V gene are SGHNT and YYREEE (reference sequence). CDR3 DNA sequence: TGTACCAGCAGCTTGTATTCCACAGATACGCAGTATTTT. Amino acid sequence: CTSSLYSTDTQYF.

About this clonotype itself: This may come from a read error, since a much larger clone is one base off. This rearrangement joins TRBV7-2 to TRBJ2-3; D might be TRBD1 or TRBD2, each matching 6 bases. Trimming shortened V by 4 bases and J by 0 bases, and 17 bases separated the two germline ends. The CDR3 extends over 17 amino acids. Germline CDR1 is SGHTA and CDR2 is FQGNSA. The CDR3 protein is CASSSSPGGTSTDTQYF. DNA of the CDR3: TGTGCCAGCAGCTCCTCACCCGGCGGGACAAGCACAGATACGCAGTATTTT.